A selection of T cell receptor beta chains follows, all from one sample in a study of beta chain features in type 1 diabetes. The data were produced by immunoSEQ multiplex PCR, yet TCRdb's version contains in-frame clones alone and is incomplete. Here the sample spans 100,000 to 150,000 clones, 9% being singletons. Specimen: central memory CD4+ T cells from blood. These receptors were collected from a man aged 30 to 39 with type 1 diabetes. CDR3s include the opening cysteine and the closing phenylalanine or tryptophan. D genes are given only for firm matches. Not every row has a clone size; where given, it reads once, few, many or a size class.

V gene,clone size,D gene,J gene,CDR3 protein,CDR3 DNA
TRBV4-2,.,.,TRBJ2-7,CASSQDLGGSRVGEQYF,TGTGCCAGCAGCCAAGATTTAGGAGGCAGTCGGGTAGGCGAGCAGTACTTC
TRBV7-9,few,TRBD2,TRBJ2-1,CASSLGAGFLDNEQFF,TGTGCCAGCAGCTTGGGAGCGGGGTTCCTTGACAATGAGCAGTTCTTC
TRBV4-2,.,.,TRBJ2-2,CASSQGQSNTGELFF,TGTGCCAGCAGCCAAGGACAGTCGAACACCGGGGAGCTGTTTTTT
TRBV14,.,.,TRBJ1-1,CASGRTRGTEAFF,TGTGCCAGTGGACGGACTCGGGGCACTGAAGCTTTCTTT
TRBV30,.,.,TRBJ1-2,CAWSVMSTDSGTF,TGTGCCTGGAGTGTAATGTCTACGGACAGTGGTACCTTC
TRBV18,few,.,TRBJ1-1,CASSPVRGMNTEAFF,TGTGCCAGCTCACCCGTCCGCGGAATGAACACTGAAGCTTTCTTT
TRBV30,few,.,TRBJ1-2,CAWSVVPRGYTF,TGTGCCTGGAGTGTGGTCCCACGGGGCTACACCTTC
TRBV5-4,.,TRBD2,TRBJ2-3,CASSGGTSPTDTQYF,TGTGCCAGCAGCGGGGGGACTAGCCCTACAGATACGCAGTATTTT
TRBV5-1,.,.,TRBJ1-6,CASSLGSGSSSYNSPLHF,TGCGCCAGCAGCTTGGGGTCAGGGTCGAGCTCCTATAATTCACCCCTCCACTTT
TRBV5-4,.,.,TRBJ1-2,CASGRGDYGYTF,TGTGCCAGCGGCCGGGGGGACTATGGCTACACCTTC
TRBV7-9,few,TRBD1,TRBJ2-3,CASSSLRDRLPHTQYF,TGTGCCAGCAGCTCCCTCCGGGACAGGCTTCCCCATACGCAGTATTTT
TRBV28,few,.,TRBJ2-6,CASNRGSGANVLTF,TGTGCCAGCAACCGGGGTTCTGGGGCCAACGTCCTGACTTTC
TRBV9,.,TRBD2,TRBJ2-3,CASSMTGGDTQYF,TGTGCCAGCAGCATGACGGGGGGAGATACGCAGTATTTT
TRBV2,.,.,TRBJ2-3,CASSEGPQGSEYF,TGTGCCAGCAGTGAGGGTCCACAGGGATCGGAGTATTTT
TRBV27,.,.,TRBJ2-2,CASSPWTDLNTGELFF,TGTGCCAGCAGTCCCTGGACAGACCTCAACACCGGGGAGCTGTTTTTT
TRBV6-5,.,TRBD2,TRBJ2-1,CASSVAGGLGEQFF,TGTGCCAGCAGTGTAGCGGGGGGGCTGGGTGAGCAGTTCTTC
TRBV7-9,few,TRBD2,TRBJ2-1,CASSTGLAVNEQFF,TGTGCCAGCAGCACGGGACTAGCGGTGAATGAGCAGTTCTTC
TRBV14,many,.,TRBJ1-1,CASSQEIGGVYTEAFF,TGTGCCAGCAGCCAAGAGATCGGGGGGGTGTACACTGAAGCTTTCTTT
TRBV7-9,.,.,TRBJ1-1,CASSYDRLTAEAFF,TGTGCCAGCAGCTATGACAGACTTACGGCTGAAGCTTTCTTT
TRBV7-9,few,TRBD2,TRBJ2-3,CASSSSLAGAPDTQYF,TGTGCCAGCAGCTCCTCACTAGCGGGGGCCCCAGATACGCAGTATTTT
TRBV29-1,.,TRBD1,TRBJ1-4,CSVSDRARTEKLFF,TGCAGCGTTTCCGACAGGGCTCGGACTGAAAAACTGTTTTTT
TRBV27,few,TRBD2,TRBJ2-1,CASSRGGAYNEQFF,TGTGCCAGCAGCCGCGGGGGGGCCTACAATGAGCAGTTCTTC
TRBV9,few,.,TRBJ2-5,CASSPPLMAEGHLGETQYF,TGTGCCAGCAGCCCGCCCTTGATGGCGGAGGGCCACCTTGGGGAGACCCAGTACTTC
TRBV5-6,few,TRBD1,TRBJ2-1,CASSLDRGNRYNEQFF,TGTGCCAGCAGCTTGGACAGGGGGAACCGTTACAATGAGCAGTTCTTC
TRBV4-2,few,.,TRBJ2-3,CASSLGGTRNTDTQYF,TGTGCCAGCAGCTTGGGAGGCACGCGGAACACAGATACGCAGTATTTT
TRBV27,.,.,TRBJ1-2,CASSSPGESGYTF,TGTGCCAGCAGTTCCCCAGGGGAATCGGGCTACACCTTC
TRBV15,few,TRBD2,TRBJ2-4,CATRGGDIANIQYF,TGTGCCACCAGGGGGGGGGATATAGCCAACATTCAGTACTTC
TRBV4-1,few,.,TRBJ2-7,CASSQEPTGYYEQYF,TGCGCCAGCAGCCAAGAACCCACAGGATACTACGAGCAGTACTTC
TRBV9,.,TRBD2,TRBJ2-2,CASSVGGTSGVLFF,TGTGCCAGCAGCGTAGGCGGGACTAGCGGGGTGTTGTTTTTT
TRBV5-1,.,TRBD1,TRBJ2-7,CASSSSGQGTSYEQYF,TGCGCCAGCAGCTCCTCCGGACAGGGGACCTCCTACGAGCAGTACTTC
TRBV15,.,.,TRBJ1-4,CATSPRDTSRERLFF,TGTGCCACCAGCCCCCGGGACACCAGCCGGGAAAGACTGTTTTTT
TRBV9,few,.,TRBJ2-4,CASSVDGSRDIQYF,TGTGCCAGCAGCGTGGACGGGTCCAGGGACATTCAGTACTTC
TRBV5-6,few,.,TRBJ2-5,CASSLPQGPQETQYF,TGTGCCAGCAGCTTGCCACAGGGTCCTCAAGAGACCCAGTACTTC
TRBV7-2,few,TRBD1,TRBJ2-6,CASSIQGASSGANVLTF,TGTGCCAGCAGCATACAGGGGGCCAGCTCTGGGGCCAACGTCCTGACTTTC
TRBV7-8,few,.,TRBJ1-1,CASSLALGGNTEAFF,TGTGCCAGCAGCTTAGCCTTAGGGGGGAACACTGAAGCTTTCTTT
TRBV20-1,.,.,TRBJ2-3,CSVVAGDTQYF,TGCAGTGTTGTGGCGGGAGATACGCAGTATTTT
TRBV11-2,.,.,TRBJ1-5,CASSLFGGIDQPQHF,TGTGCCAGCAGCCTCTTCGGAGGAATCGATCAGCCCCAGCATTTT
TRBV7-6,.,TRBD1,TRBJ2-5,CASSPGQKETQYF,TGTGCCAGCAGCCCGGGACAGAAGGAGACCCAGTACTTC
TRBV10-3,few,.,TRBJ2-3,CAIRAGIGTDTQYF,TGTGCCATCAGGGCGGGGATTGGCACAGATACGCAGTATTTT
TRBV5-1,few,.,TRBJ2-3,CASSEGHNTDTQYF,TGCGCCAGCAGCGAGGGACACAACACAGATACGCAGTATTTT
TRBV6-1,.,TRBD1,TRBJ2-7,CASSWDSEQYF,TGTGCCAGCAGCTGGGACAGCGAGCAGTACTTC
TRBV18,.,TRBD1,TRBJ1-6,CASSGRDRAGDSPLHF,TGTGCCAGCTCCGGCAGGGACAGGGCGGGGGATTCACCCCTCCACTTT
TRBV2,.,.,TRBJ2-6,CAIRQGTGANVLTF,TGTGCCATCCGTCAGGGAACTGGGGCCAACGTCCTGACTTTC
TRBV11-2,few,.,TRBJ2-3,CASSLGGGTDTQYF,TGTGCCAGCAGCTTAGGCGGGGGCACAGATACGCAGTATTTT
TRBV30,.,.,TRBJ1-1,CAISRGGTEAFF,TGTGCCATCAGCCGGGGGGGCACTGAAGCTTTCTTT
TRBV5-1,.,TRBD1,TRBJ1-6,CASSLANRGLSPLHF,TGCGCCAGCAGCTTGGCCAACAGGGGGCTTTCACCCCTCCACTTT
TRBV7-8,few,TRBD1,TRBJ1-4,CASSLAGQGSEKLFF,TGTGCCAGCAGCTTAGCTGGACAGGGGAGTGAAAAACTGTTTTTT
TRBV2,few,.,TRBJ1-6,CASSPIQGPDSPLHF,TGTGCCAGCAGTCCCATACAGGGACCGGACTCACCCCTCCACTTT
TRBV7-8,.,.,TRBJ1-5,CASSLPGGPSPQHF,TGTGCCAGCAGCTTGCCGGGGGGACCTTCGCCCCAGCATTTT
TRBV7-2,.,TRBD2,TRBJ2-5,CASSLVPPTSGGAAETQYF,TGTGCCAGCAGCTTAGTCCCGCCCACTAGCGGGGGGGCGGCAGAGACCCAGTACTTC
TRBV7-2,few,.,TRBJ2-1,CASSLRPNRVHNEQFF,TGTGCCAGCAGCTTAAGGCCGAACAGGGTCCACAATGAGCAGTTCTTC